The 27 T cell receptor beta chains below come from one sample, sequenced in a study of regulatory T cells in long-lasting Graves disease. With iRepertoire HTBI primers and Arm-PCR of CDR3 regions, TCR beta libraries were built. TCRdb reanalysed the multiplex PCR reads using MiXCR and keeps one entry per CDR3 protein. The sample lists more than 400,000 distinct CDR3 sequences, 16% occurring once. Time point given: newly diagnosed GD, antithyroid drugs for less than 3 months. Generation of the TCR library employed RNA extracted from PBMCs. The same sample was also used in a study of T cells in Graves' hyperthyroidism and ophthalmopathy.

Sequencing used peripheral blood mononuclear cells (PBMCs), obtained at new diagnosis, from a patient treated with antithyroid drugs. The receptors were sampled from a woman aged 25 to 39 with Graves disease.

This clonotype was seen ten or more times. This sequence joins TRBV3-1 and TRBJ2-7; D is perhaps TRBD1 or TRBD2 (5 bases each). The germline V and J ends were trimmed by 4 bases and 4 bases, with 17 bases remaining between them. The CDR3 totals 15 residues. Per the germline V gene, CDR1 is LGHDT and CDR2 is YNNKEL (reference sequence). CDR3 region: CASSRAHGAVYEQYF. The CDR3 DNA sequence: TGTGCCAGCAGCCGAGCACACGGGGCCGTATACGAGCAGTACTTC.

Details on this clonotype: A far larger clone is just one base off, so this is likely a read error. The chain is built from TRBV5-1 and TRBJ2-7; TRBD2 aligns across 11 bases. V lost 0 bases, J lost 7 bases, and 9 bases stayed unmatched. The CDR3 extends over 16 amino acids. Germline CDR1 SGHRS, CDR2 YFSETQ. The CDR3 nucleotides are TGCGCCAGCAGCTTGGCGGGACTAGCGGCCTACGGTGAGCAGTACTTC. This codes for CASSLAGLAAYGEQYF.

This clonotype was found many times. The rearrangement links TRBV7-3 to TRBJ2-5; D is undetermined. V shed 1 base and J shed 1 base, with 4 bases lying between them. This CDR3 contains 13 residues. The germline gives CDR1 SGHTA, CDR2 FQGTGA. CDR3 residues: CASSLRRQETQYF. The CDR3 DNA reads TGTGCCAGCAGCTTAAGGCGCCAAGAGACCCAGTACTTC.

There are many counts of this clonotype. The CDR3 DNA reads as TGTGCCAGCAGCTTAGCATCAGGGTGGGAGCAGTACTTC. Its translation: CASSLASGWEQYF. The chain links TRBV7-9 to TRBJ2-7; D perhaps matches TRBD1 (5 bases). V lost 0 bases, J lost 7 bases, and 10 bases lay in between. Germline V gives CDR1 SEHNR, CDR2 FQNEAQ (reference sequence). This CDR3 has 13 residues.

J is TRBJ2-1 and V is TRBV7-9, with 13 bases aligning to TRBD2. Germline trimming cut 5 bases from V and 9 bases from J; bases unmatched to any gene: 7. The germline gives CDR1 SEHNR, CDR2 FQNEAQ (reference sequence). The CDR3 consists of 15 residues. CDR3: CASSRPGTSGIEQFF. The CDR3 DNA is TGTGCCAGCAGCAGACCGGGGACTAGCGGGATTGAGCAGTTCTTC.

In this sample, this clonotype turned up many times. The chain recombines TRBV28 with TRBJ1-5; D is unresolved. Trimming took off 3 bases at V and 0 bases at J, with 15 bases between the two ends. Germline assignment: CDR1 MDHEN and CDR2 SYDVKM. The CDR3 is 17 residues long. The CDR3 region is CASSFSGSAYSNQPQHF. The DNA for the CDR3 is TGTGCCAGCAGTTTTAGCGGCAGTGCATATAGCAATCAGCCCCAGCATTTT.

CDR3 nucleotide sequence: TGTGCCAGCAGCTTGTTCAGGGGTTACACCGGGGAGCTGTTTTTT. Translated, it gives CASSLFRGYTGELFF. The chain couples TRBV5-6 to TRBJ2-2; tentatively, D is TRBD1 (6 bases). The V end was cut by 1 base, the J end by 3 bases, with 10 bases between. The CDR3 has 15 amino acids. CDR1 is SGHDT, CDR2 YYEEEE, per germline.

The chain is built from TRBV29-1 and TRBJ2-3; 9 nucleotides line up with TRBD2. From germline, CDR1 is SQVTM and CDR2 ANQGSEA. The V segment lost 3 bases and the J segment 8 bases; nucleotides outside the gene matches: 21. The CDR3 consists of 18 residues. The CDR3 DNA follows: TGCAGCGTTGAGGAGGTTGGGCGAGCGGGAGGACGCGGGGGTACGCAGTATTTT. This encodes CSVEEVGRAGGRGGTQYF.

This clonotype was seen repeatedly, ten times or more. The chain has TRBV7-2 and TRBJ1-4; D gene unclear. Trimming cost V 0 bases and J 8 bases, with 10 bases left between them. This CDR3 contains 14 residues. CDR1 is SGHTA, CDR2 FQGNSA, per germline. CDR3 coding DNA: TGTGCCAGCAGCTTAGCGAGGTTTGACGAAAAACTGTTTTTT. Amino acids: CASSLARFDEKLFF.

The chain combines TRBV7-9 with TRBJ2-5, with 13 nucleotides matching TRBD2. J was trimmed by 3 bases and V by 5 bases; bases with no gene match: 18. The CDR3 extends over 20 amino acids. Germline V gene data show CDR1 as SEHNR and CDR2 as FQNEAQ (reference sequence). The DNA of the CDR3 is TGTGCCAGCAGCCTATCGCATCCGGGACTAGCGGGACCCAAGAAAGAGACCCAGTACTTC. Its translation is CASSLSHPGLAGPKKETQYF.

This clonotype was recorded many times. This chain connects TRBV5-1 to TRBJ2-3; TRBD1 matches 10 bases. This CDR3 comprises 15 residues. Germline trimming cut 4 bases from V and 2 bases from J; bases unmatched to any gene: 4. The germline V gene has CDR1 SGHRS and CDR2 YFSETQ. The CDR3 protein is CASSRDRGDTDTQYF. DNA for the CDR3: TGCGCCAGCAGCCGGGACAGGGGTGACACAGATACGCAGTATTTT. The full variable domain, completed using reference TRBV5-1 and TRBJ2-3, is KAGVTQTPRYLIKTRGQQVTLSCSPISGHRSVSWYQQTPGQGLQFLFEYFSETQRNKGNFPGRFSGRQFSNSRSEMNVSTLELGDSALYLCASSRDRGDTDTQYFGPGTRLTVL.

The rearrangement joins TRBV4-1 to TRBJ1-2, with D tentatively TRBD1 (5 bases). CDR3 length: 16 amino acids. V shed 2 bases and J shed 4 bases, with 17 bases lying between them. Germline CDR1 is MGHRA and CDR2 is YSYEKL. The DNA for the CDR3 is TGCGCCAGCAGCCAAAACGGACCCGGGACTGTCTATGGCTACACCTTC. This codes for CASSQNGPGTVYGYTF.

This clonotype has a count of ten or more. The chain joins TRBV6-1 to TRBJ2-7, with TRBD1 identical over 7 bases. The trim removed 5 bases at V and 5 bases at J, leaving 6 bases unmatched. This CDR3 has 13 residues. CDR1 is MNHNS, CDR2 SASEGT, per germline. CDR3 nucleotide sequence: TGTGCCAGCAGTCGTGGACAGGCAAACGAGCAGTACTTC. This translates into CASSRGQANEQYF.

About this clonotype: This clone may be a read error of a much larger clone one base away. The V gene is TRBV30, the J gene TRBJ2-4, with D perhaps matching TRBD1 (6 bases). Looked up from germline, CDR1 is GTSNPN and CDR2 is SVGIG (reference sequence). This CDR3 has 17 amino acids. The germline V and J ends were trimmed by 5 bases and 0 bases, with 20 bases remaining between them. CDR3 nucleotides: TGTGCCTGGTGCCTGGACAGCCTGATACTAGCCAAAAACATTCAGTACTTC. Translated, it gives CAWCLDSLILAKNIQYF.

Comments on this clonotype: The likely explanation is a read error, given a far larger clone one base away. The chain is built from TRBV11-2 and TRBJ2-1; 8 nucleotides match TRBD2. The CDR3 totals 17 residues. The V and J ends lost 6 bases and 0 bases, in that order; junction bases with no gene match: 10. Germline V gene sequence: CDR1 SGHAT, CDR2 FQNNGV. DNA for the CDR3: TGTGCCAGCAGGTGGGGAGCGGGAGCGGGCTCCTACAATGAGCAGTTCTTC. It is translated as CASRWGAGAGSYNEQFF.

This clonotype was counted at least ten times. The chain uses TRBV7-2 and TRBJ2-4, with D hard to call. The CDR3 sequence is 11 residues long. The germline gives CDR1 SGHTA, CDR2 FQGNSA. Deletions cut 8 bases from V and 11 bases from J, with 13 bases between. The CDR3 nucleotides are TGTGCCAGCTCCAACCTCGGCCTTCAGTACTTC. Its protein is CASSNLGLQYF. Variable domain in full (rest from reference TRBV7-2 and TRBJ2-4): GAGVSQSPSNKVTEKGKDVELRCDPISGHTALYWYRQSLGQGLEFLIYFQGNSAPDKSGLPSDRFSAERTGGSVSTLTIQRTQQEDSAVYLCASSNLGLQYFGAGTRLSVL.

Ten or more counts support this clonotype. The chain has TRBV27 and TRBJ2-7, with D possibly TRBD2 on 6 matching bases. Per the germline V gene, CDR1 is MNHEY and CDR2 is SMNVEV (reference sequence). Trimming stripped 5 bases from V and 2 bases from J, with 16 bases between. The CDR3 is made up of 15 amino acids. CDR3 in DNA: TGTGCCAGCAGTCCTCCGGGACTTATCACCTACGAGCAGTACTTC. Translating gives CASSPPGLITYEQYF.

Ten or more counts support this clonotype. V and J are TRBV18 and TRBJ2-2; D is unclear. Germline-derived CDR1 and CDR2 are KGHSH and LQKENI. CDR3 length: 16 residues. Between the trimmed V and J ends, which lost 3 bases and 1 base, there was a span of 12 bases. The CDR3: CASSPFQTENTGELFF. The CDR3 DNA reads TGTGCCAGCTCACCCTTCCAGACGGAGAACACCGGGGAGCTGTTTTTT.

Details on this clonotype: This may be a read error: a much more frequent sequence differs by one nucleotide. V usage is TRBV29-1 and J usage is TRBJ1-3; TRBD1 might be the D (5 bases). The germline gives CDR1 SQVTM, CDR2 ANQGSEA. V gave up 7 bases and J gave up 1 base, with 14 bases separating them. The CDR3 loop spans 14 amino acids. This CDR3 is CSDPQGCSGNTIYF. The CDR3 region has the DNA TGCAGCGATCCTCAGGGCTGTTCTGGAAACACCATATATTTT.

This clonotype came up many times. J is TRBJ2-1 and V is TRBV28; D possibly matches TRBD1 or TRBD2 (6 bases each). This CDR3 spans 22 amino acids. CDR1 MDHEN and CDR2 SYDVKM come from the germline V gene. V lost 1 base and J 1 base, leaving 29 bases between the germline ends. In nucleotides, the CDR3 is TGTGCCAGCAGTTTATCCAAGGGGGAATTAGCACCTCACGGGAGTTCCTACAATGAGCAGTTCTTC. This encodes CASSLSKGELAPHGSSYNEQFF.

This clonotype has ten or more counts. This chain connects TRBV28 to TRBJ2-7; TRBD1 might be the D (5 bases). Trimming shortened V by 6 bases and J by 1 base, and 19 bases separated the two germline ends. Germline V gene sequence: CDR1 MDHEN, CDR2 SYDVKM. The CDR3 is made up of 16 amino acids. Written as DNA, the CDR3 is TGTGCCAGCAGCGCGACGACAGCACGAGCTTCCTACGAGCAGTACTTC. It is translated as CASSATTARASYEQYF.

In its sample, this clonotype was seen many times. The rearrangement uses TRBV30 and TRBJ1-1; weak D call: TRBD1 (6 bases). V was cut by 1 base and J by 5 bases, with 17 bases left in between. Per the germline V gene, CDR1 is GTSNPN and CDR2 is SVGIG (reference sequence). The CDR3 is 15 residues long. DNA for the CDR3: TGTGCCTGGAGTGCAATGATGGGGGCGGATACTGAAGCTTTCTTT. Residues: CAWSAMMGADTEAFF.

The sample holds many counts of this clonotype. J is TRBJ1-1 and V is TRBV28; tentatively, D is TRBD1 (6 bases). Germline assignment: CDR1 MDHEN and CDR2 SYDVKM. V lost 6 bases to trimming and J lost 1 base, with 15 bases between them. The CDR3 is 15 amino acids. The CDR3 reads CASSYGGGWNTEAFF. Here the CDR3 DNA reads TGTGCCAGCAGCTACGGGGGGGGCTGGAACACTGAAGCTTTCTTT.

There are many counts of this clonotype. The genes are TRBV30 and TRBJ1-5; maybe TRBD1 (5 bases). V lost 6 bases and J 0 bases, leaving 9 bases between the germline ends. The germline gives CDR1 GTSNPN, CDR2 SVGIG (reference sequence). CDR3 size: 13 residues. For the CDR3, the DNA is TGTGCCTGCGAGCAGGGTAGCAATCAGCCCCAGCATTTT. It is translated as CACEQGSNQPQHF.

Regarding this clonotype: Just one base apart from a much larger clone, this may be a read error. The CDR3 DNA reads TGCGCCAGCAGCTTGGCAGAGGCTGGAAACACCATATATTTT. It encodes CASSLAEAGNTIYF. The genes are TRBV5-1 and TRBJ1-3; D unclear. The CDR3 runs to 14 residues. Germline CDR1 and CDR2: SGHRS and YFSETQ. Trimming removed 0 bases from V and 2 bases from J, with 6 bases in between. Filled out from reference TRBV5-1 and TRBJ1-3, the complete variable domain reads KAGVTQTPRYLIKTRGQQVTLSCSPISGHRSVSWYQQTPGQGLQFLFEYFSETQRNKGNFPGRFSGRQFSNSRSEMNVSTLELGDSALYLCASSLAEAGNTIYFGEGSWLTVV.

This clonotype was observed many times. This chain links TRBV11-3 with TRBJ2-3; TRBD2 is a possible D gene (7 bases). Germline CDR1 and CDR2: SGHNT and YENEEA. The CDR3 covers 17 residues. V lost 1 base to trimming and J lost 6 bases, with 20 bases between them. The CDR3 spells CASSLGVWRGPPDTQYF. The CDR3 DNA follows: TGTGCCAGCAGCTTAGGAGTTTGGCGGGGGCCTCCGGATACGCAGTATTTT. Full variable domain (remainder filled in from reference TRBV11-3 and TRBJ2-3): EAGVVQSPRYKIIEKKQPVAFWCNPISGHNTLYWYLQNLGQGPELLIRYENEEAVDDSQLPKDRFSAERLKGVDSTLKIQPAELGDSAVYLCASSLGVWRGPPDTQYFGPGTRLTVL.

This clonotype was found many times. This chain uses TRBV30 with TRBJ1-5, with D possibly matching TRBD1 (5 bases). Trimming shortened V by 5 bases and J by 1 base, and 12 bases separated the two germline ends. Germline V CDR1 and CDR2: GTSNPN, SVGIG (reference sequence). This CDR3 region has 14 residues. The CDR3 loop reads CAWGLGVSNQPQHF. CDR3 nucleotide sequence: TGTGCCTGGGGATTGGGGGTAAGCAATCAGCCCCAGCATTTT.